A single sample gave rise to the 21 T cell receptor beta chains below, sequenced in a study of beta chain features in type 1 diabetes. The isolated RNA, all of it, was reverse transcribed, so expressed TCRB transcripts were what got sequenced. Profiling relied on immunoSEQ multiplex PCR, and the TCRdb table lists in-frame clones only, not all of them. Of around 160,000 clones in the sample, under 60% were seen once. Source material: Tregs from blood. The receptors shown here come from a man aged 18 to 29 in good health.

The chain is built from TRBV12-5 and TRBJ1-1, with a weak D call TRBD1 (5 bases). This CDR3 has 13 residues. V was cut by 6 bases and J by 7 bases, with 15 bases left in between. Germline V gene sequence: CDR1 LGHNT, CDR2 FRNRAP. CDR3 DNA sequence: TGTGCTAGTGGCCCTGGGGCCCAATATGAAGCTTTCTTT. Translated, it gives CASGPGAQYEAFF.

The rearrangement joins TRBV27 to TRBJ2-3; D call uncertain. V was shortened by 6 bases and J by 5 bases, with 15 bases between the two germline ends. Germline V gives CDR1 MNHEY, CDR2 SMNVEV (reference sequence). The CDR3 is 14 amino acids. The CDR3 region has the DNA TGTGCCAGCAGCCTTCGAGATCATAAAGATACGCAGTATTTT. Its translation is CASSLRDHKDTQYF.

The rearrangement links TRBV28 to TRBJ2-4; no firm D call. The CDR3 is 15 residues long. In germline, CDR1 is MDHEN, CDR2 SYDVKM. V lost 4 bases, J lost 9 bases, and 19 bases lay in between. The CDR3 DNA follows: TGTGCCAGCAGTTGGGCCATGCCCCGAACCCCCATTCAGTACTTC. This encodes CASSWAMPRTPIQYF.

This chain connects TRBV6-5 to TRBJ1-6; tentative D call: TRBD1 (5 bases). This CDR3 has 14 residues. V shed 7 bases and J shed 7 bases, with 14 bases lying between them. CDR1 is MNHEY, CDR2 SVGAGI, per germline. The CDR3 region has the DNA TGTGCCAGCACTCGGGACGGAGGGAATTCACCCCTCCACTTT. Residues: CASTRDGGNSPLHF.

The chain is built from TRBV7-7 and TRBJ2-1; maybe TRBD2 (6 bases). Trimming stripped 1 base from V and 2 bases from J, with 12 bases between. Germline CDR1 SSHAT, CDR2 FNYEAQ (reference sequence). The CDR3 covers 16 residues. Here the CDR3 reads CASSLVAGRAYNEQFF. CDR3 coding DNA: TGTGCCAGCAGCTTAGTGGCGGGGCGGGCCTACAATGAGCAGTTCTTC.

J is TRBJ1-5 and V is TRBV5-1; TRBD1 matches at 10 bases. The length of the CDR3 is 14 residues. Germline-derived CDR1 and CDR2 are SGHRS and YFSETQ. With 4 bases clipped from V and 7 bases from J, the junction kept 5 bases outside the gene matches. The CDR3 nucleotides read TGCGCCAGCAGCCGGACAGGGGGGGTCCAGCCCCAGCATTTT. This translates into CASSRTGGVQPQHF.

For the CDR3, the DNA is TGTGCCAGCAGCCCCACGGGAGGCGGGGGGCTACGCGAGCAGTACTTC. Its protein is CASSPTGGGGLREQYF. The chain joins TRBV7-3 to TRBJ2-5; TRBD2 matches 8 bases. The better agreement between TRBJ2-7 and the DNA end casts doubt on the J call. The CDR3 runs to 16 residues. Germline CDR1 SGHTA, CDR2 FQGTGA.

This clone was seen more than once but under ten times. The chain recombines TRBV6-6 with TRBJ2-7; possible D gene TRBD1, 6 bases. Deletions cut 10 bases from V and 7 bases from J, with 20 bases between. The V gene's germline CDR1 is MNHNY and CDR2 SVGAGI (reference sequence). The CDR3 extends over 13 amino acids. The CDR3 DNA follows: TGTGCCACCGCTCCCAATGACAGGAGGGAGCAGTACTTC. Translation: CATAPNDRREQYF.

The V and J genes are TRBV7-3 and TRBJ2-2; TRBD2 agrees at 15 bases. This CDR3 is built from 16 residues. CDR1 is SGHTA, CDR2 FQGTGA, per germline. The V gene end was trimmed by 4 bases and the J gene end by 5 bases; junction bases not matched to a gene: 2. CDR3 sequence (DNA): TGTGCCAGCAGCTGGGGACTAGCGGGAGGAACCGGGGAGCTGTTTTTT. Protein: CASSWGLAGGTGELFF.

The V call is TRBV13, the J call TRBJ2-1; TRBD2 might be the D (6 bases). Germline CDR1 reads PRHDT; CDR2 reads FYEKMQ (reference sequence). V was shortened by 4 bases and J by 3 bases, with 10 bases between the two germline ends. This CDR3 is 14 amino acids long. The CDR3 protein is CASSYSGFYNEQFF. The CDR3 DNA is TGTGCCAGCAGCTATAGCGGATTCTACAATGAGCAGTTCTTC.

There are a few counts of this clone. The chain combines TRBV5-4 with TRBJ2-7; D may be TRBD1 (6 bases). Trimming stripped 4 bases from V and 2 bases from J, with 13 bases between. In germline, CDR1 is SGHNT, CDR2 YYREEE (reference sequence). The CDR3 covers 14 residues. The CDR3 DNA is TGTGCCAGCAGCCTCCGAGGACAGACCTACGAGCAGTACTTC. Protein sequence: CASSLRGQTYEQYF.

The chain recombines TRBV5-1 with TRBJ2-1; 14 nucleotides agree with TRBD2. CDR3 length equals 16 residues. In germline, CDR1 is SGHRS, CDR2 YFSETQ. The J segment lost 7 bases and the V segment lost 2 bases, leaving 5 bases of the junction unmatched. The CDR3 loop reads CASSFHRLAGGNEQFF. The CDR3 nucleotides read TGCGCCAGCAGCTTTCACCGACTAGCGGGAGGGAATGAGCAGTTCTTC.

The rearrangement joins TRBV14 to TRBJ2-7, with 11 bases matching TRBD2. Germline V gives CDR1 SGHDN, CDR2 FVKESK. Unmatched junction bases numbered 1, after V lost 4 bases and J lost 2 bases. The CDR3 runs to 14 residues. In nucleotides, the CDR3 is TGTGCCAGCAGCCTAGCGGGAGGGCCCTACGAGCAGTACTTC. This sequence encodes CASSLAGGPYEQYF.

The CDR3 nucleotides read TGTGCCAGCAGCTTAGTGGGCCGCACAGATACGCAGTATTTT. It yields the protein CASSLVGRTDTQYF. The rearrangement joins TRBV7-2 to TRBJ2-3; D gene uncertain. V was shortened by 1 base and J by 1 base, with 6 bases between the two germline ends. Germline CDR1 and CDR2: SGHTA and FQGNSA. The CDR3 sequence is 14 residues long.

This clone was counted only a few times. The chain joins TRBV6-5 to TRBJ2-7; TRBD1 is a possible D gene (5 bases). V gave up 6 bases and J gave up 2 bases, with 8 bases separating them. CDR3 length equals 12 residues. Germline CDR1 is MNHEY and CDR2 is SVGAGI. CDR3 in amino acids: CASRRGPYEQYF. DNA for the CDR3: TGTGCCAGCAGAAGGGGCCCCTACGAGCAGTACTTC.

The chain employs TRBV7-9 and TRBJ2-3, with no clear D. This CDR3 is 12 amino acids long. CDR1 is SEHNR and CDR2 is FQNEAQ in the germline V gene (reference sequence). With 10 bases removed from V and 1 base from J, the gap between germline ends came to 9 bases. Here the CDR3 DNA reads TGTGCCACCTCTCCCGGCACAGATACGCAGTATTTT. This translates into CATSPGTDTQYF.

The table lists this clone with a few counts. The J gene is TRBJ2-1, the V gene TRBV28; 14 bases are shared with TRBD2. This CDR3 contains 18 residues. From germline, CDR1 is MDHEN and CDR2 SYDVKM. V lost 5 bases to trimming and J lost 9 bases; unmatched junction nucleotides: 15. The CDR3 DNA is TGTGCCAGCAGTCAACCCACCCCTGGGACTAGCGGGAGTCGTGAGCAGTTCTTC. Translated, it gives CASSQPTPGTSGSREQFF.

The chain carries TRBV6-1 and TRBJ2-1; TRBD2 is a possible D gene (5 bases). The CDR3 runs 15 residues. V dropped 6 bases and J dropped 4 bases, with 16 bases sitting between them. Looked up from germline, CDR1 is MNHNS and CDR2 is SASEGT. The CDR3 DNA reads as TGTGCCAGCAGATTACTAGGCACCACTTACAATGAGCAGTTCTTC. Residues: CASRLLGTTYNEQFF.

In its sample, this clone was seen a few times. The chain uses TRBV19 and TRBJ2-1; 12 bases match TRBD2. The junction had 21 bases not matched to a gene; V was cut back by 6 bases and J by 9 bases. The germline gives CDR1 LNHDA, CDR2 SQIVND (reference sequence). CDR3 size: 19 residues. The CDR3 loop is CASRDTGTSGFYPYGEQFF. Here the CDR3 DNA reads TGTGCCAGTAGAGATACCGGGACTAGCGGGTTTTATCCATATGGTGAGCAGTTCTTC. Full variable domain (remainder filled in from reference TRBV19 and TRBJ2-1): DGGITQSPKYLFRKEGQNVTLSCEQNLNHDAMYWYRQDPGQGLRLIYYSQIVNDFQKGDIAEGYSVSREKKESFPLTVTSAQKNPTAFYLCASRDTGTSGFYPYGEQFFGPGTRLTVL.

This rearrangement joins TRBV7-8 to TRBJ1-1, with TRBD1 as a possible D gene (5 bases). The CDR3 is 17 amino acids. The germline V gene encodes CDR1 SGHVS and CDR2 FQNEAQ. V lost 1 base to trimming and J lost 7 bases, with 22 bases between them. The CDR3 region is CASSLVFPRAGRGEAFF. CDR3 bases: TGTGCCAGCAGCTTAGTTTTTCCCCGGGCAGGGCGAGGTGAAGCTTTCTTT.

V is TRBV11-2 and J is TRBJ2-7; D possibly corresponds to TRBD2 (6 bases). This CDR3 comprises 16 residues. Trimming cost V 0 bases and J 0 bases, with 12 bases left between them. The germline CDR1 and CDR2 sequences are SGHAT and FQNNGV. The DNA for the CDR3 is TGTGCCAGCAGCTTAGATCGGTCTAGCGCCTCCTACGAGCAGTACTTC. It specifies CASSLDRSSASYEQYF.